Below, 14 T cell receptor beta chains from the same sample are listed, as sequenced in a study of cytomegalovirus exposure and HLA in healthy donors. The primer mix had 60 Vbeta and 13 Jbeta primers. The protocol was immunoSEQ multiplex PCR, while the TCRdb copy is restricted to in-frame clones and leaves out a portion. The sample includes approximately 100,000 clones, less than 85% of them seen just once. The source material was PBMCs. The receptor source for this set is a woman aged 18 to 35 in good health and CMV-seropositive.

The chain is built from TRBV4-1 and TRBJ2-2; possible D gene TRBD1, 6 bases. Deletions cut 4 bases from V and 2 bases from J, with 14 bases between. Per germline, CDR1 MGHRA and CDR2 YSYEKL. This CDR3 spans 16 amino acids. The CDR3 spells CASSPIGQINTGELFF. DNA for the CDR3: TGCGCCAGCAGCCCTATAGGACAGATTAACACCGGGGAGCTGTTTTTT.

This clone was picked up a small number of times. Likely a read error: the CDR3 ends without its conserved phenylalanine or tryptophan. In DNA, the CDR3 is TGTGCCAGCAGTGTGGAGGGGGCTGAAGCTTTCGTT. Translated, it gives CASSVEGAEAFV. The chain uses TRBV25-1 and TRBJ1-1; tentatively, D is TRBD1 (6 bases). The length of the CDR3 is 12 residues. Trimming cost V 4 bases and J 6 bases, with 9 bases left between them. Germline-derived CDR1 and CDR2 are MGHDK and SYGVNS.

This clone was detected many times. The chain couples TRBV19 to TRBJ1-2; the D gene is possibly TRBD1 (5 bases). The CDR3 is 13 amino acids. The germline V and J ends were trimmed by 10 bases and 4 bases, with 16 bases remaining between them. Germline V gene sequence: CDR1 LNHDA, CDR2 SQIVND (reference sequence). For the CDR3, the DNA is TGTGCCACCGCCGGGGGATTCGGCTATGGCTACACCTTC. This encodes CATAGGFGYGYTF. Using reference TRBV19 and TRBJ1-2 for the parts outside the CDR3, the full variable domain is DGGITQSPKYLFRKEGQNVTLSCEQNLNHDAMYWYRQDPGQGLRLIYYSQIVNDFQKGDIAEGYSVSREKKESFPLTVTSAQKNPTAFYLCATAGGFGYGYTFGSGTRLTVV.

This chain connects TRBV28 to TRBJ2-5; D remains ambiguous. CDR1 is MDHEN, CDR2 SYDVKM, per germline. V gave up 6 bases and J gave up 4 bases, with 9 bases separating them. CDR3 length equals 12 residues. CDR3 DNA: TGTGCCAGCAGACTAACTGGAGAGACCCAGTACTTC. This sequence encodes CASRLTGETQYF.

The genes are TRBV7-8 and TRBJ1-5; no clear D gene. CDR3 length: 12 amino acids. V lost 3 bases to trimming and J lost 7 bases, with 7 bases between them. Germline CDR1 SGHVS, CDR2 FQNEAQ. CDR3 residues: CASSFPLQPQHF. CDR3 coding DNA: TGTGCCAGCAGCTTCCCTCTACAGCCCCAGCATTTT.

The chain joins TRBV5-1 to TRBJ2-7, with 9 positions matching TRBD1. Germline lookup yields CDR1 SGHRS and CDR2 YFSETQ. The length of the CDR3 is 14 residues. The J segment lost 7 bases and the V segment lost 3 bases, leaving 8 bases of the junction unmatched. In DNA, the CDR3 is TGCGCCAGCAGCTGGGGGACAGGGTATTGGGAGCAGTACTTC. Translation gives CASSWGTGYWEQYF.

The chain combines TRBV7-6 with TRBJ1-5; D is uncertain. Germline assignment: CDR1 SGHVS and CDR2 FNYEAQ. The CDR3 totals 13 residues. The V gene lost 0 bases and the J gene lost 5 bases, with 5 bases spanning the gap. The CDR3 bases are TGTGCCAGCAGCTTAGCCGGGGATCAGCCCCAGCATTTT. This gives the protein CASSLAGDQPQHF.

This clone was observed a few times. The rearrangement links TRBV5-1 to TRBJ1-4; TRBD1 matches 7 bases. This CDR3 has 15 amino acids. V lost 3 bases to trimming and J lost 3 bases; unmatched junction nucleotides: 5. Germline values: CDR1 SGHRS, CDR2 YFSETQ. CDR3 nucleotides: TGCGCCAGCAGCTCCACAGGGGCAGCTAATGAAAAACTGTTTTTT. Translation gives CASSSTGAANEKLFF.

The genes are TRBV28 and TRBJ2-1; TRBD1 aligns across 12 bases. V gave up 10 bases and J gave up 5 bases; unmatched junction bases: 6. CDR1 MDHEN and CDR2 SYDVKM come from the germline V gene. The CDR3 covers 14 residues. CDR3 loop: CATLGQGANNEQFF. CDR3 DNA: TGTGCCACCCTGGGACAGGGGGCTAACAATGAGCAGTTCTTC.

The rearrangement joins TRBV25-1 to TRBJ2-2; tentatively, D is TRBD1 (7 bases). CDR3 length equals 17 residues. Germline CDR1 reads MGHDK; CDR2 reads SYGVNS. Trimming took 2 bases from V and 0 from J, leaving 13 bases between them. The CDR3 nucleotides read TGTGCCAGCAGTGAAAGGGCGGGACAGACGAACACCGGGGAGCTGTTTTTT. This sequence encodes CASSERAGQTNTGELFF.

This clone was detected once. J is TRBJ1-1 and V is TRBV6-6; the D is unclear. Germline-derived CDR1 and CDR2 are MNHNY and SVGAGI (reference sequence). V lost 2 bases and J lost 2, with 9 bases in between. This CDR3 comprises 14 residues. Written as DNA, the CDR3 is TGTGCCAGCAGTTACACGCAGATTAACACTGAAGCTTTCTTT. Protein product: CASSYTQINTEAFF.

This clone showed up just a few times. In DNA form, the CDR3 reads TGTGCCAGCAGCTGGACAGGGGGCCCCTACGAGCAGTACTTC. It encodes CASSWTGGPYEQYF. The chain carries TRBV7-3 and TRBJ2-7, with 11 bases identical to TRBD1. The CDR3 sequence is 14 residues long. The V gene end was trimmed by 4 bases and the J gene end by 2 bases; junction bases not matched to a gene: 1. Germline values: CDR1 SGHTA, CDR2 FQGTGA.

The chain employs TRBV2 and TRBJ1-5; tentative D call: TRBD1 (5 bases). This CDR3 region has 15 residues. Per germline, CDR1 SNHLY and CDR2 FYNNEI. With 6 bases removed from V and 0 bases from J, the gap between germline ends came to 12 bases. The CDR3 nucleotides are TGTGCCAGCAGCCAGGGACTGAGTAGCAATCAGCCCCAGCATTTT. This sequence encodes CASSQGLSSNQPQHF.

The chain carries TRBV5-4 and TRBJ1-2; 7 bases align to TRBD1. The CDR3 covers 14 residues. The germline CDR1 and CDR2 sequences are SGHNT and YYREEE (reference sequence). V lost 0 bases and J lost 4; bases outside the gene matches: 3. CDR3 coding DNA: TGTGCCAGCAGCTTGGCGGGACAGTCCTATGGCTACACCTTC. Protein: CASSLAGQSYGYTF.